Described below is a single T cell receptor (beta chain) sequence and its context. Antigen unknown. Profiling relied on immunoSEQ multiplex PCR, and the TCRdb table lists in-frame clones only, not all of them. The sample has about 1,300 clones, 35% to 50% seen once. This sample is part of a study of Tregs in tolerant kidney transplant recipients. Study context: An approximately three-day belatacept mixed lymphocyte reaction, sometimes plus 5-day graft donor restimulation, preceded CD4+CD25+CD127- sorting. Recipient cells were told from donor cells by antibody staining.

Study-level findings and limits: Expanding Tregs on activated donor B cells appeared to best identify donor-specific TCRbeta clones.

Input material: Tregs from blood cultured with allogeneic cells. The receptor was isolated from a human donor in good health.

This chain's CDR3 is CASSQVNLDGYTF. The CDR3 bases are TGTGCCAGCAGCCAAGTGAATCTCGATGGCTACACCTTC. The J gene is TRBJ1-2, the V gene TRBV4-2, with D unclear. V lost 1 base and J 6 bases, leaving 9 bases between the germline ends. The CDR3 is 13 residues long. CDR1 and CDR2 from the germline V gene are LGHNA and YNFKEQ.